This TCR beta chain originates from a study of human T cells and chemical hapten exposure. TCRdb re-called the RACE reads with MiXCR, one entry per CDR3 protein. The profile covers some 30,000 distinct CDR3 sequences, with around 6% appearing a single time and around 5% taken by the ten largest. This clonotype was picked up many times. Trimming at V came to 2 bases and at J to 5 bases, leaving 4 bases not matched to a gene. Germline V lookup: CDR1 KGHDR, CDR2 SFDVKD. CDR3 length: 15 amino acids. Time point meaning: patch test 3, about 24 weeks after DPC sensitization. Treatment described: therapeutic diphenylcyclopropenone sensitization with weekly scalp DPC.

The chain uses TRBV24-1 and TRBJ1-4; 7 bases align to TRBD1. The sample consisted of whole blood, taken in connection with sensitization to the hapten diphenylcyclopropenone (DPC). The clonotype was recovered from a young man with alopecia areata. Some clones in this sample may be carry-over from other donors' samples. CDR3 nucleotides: TGTGCCACCAGTGATTCCGGGACAGTGAATGAAAAACTGTTTTTT. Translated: CATSDSGTVNEKLFF.